The clone carrying this TCR beta chain was seen repeatedly, ten times or more. The antigen remains unidentified. Cells sorted as Tregs were CD4+, CD25+ and CD127-/low. After constant-region reverse-primer amplification, full-length variable regions underwent semi-nested PCR with Nested Universal Primer A. MiXCR was run by TCRdb on the 5' RACE reads, yielding one entry per CDR3 protein. The data hold roughly 57,000 distinct CDR3 sequences, with 20% to 25% observed a single time. This CDR3 is 13 amino acids long. V lost 4 bases, J lost 3 bases, and 9 bases lay in between. The germline V gene has CDR1 SGHRS and CDR2 YFSETQ. Findings and limits, study-wide: Tumor-infiltrating Treg TCR alpha and beta sequences overlapped most with tumor naive CD4+ T cells, then blood naive.

The source material was tumor-infiltrating Tregs sorted from the breast tumor. The chain joins TRBV5-1 to TRBJ2-3; D ambiguous. The source of this sequence is a female donor with breast cancer. The CDR3 DNA reads as TGCGCCAGCAGCGACCAAAGGACAGATACGCAGTATTTT. It codes for CASSDQRTDTQYF.